This TCR beta chain emerged from a study of cytomegalovirus exposure and HLA in healthy donors. PCR involved 60 Vbeta and 13 Jbeta primers. Data came from immunoSEQ multiplex PCR; TCRdb stores just in-frame clones and leaves some out. The table lists around 250,000 clones, 81% of them singletons, with around 8% in the top ten. CDR1 is SGHDT and CDR2 is YYEEEE in the germline V gene. The CDR3 is 12 residues long. Trimming took off 2 bases at V and 10 bases at J, with 10 bases between the two ends. This TCR was recovered from a woman aged 55-70 years in good health and CMV-seropositive. This sequence joins TRBV5-6 and TRBJ2-1; possibly TRBD1 for D (5 bases). The sample taken for sequencing was PBMCs. CDR3 protein: CASSFGAGEQFF. DNA of the CDR3: TGTGCCAGCAGCTTCGGCGCAGGGGAGCAGTTCTTC.